These T cell receptor beta chains were read from a single sample in a study of shared clonotypes between healthy human individuals. Sequencing used immunoSEQ multiplex PCR; TCRdb keeps in-frame clones, though not all of them. This sample has around 2.3 million clones, with 95% found just once. Sequenced: naive CD4+ T cells sorted from blood. The receptors shown here come from a man in his late teens or twenties in good health. The conserved cysteine and the conserved F or W are not part of the CDR3 here.

v_call	j_call	cdr3_aa
TRBV5-1	TRBJ2-3	ASRLQGSTDTQY
TRBV28	TRBJ2-1	ASQYPNQHNEQF
TRBV2	TRBJ2-3	ASRPTSARSTDTQY
TRBV29-1	TRBJ2-7	SAEGHPRREQY
TRBV18	TRBJ2-5	ASSDAETQY
TRBV5-1	TRBJ2-3	ASSLLKREDTQY
TRBV19	TRBJ2-1	ASSIGRASGKREGEQF
TRBV2	TRBJ1-6	ASRGQGDNSPLH
TRBV9	TRBJ2-3	ASSVAGQGPTDTQY
TRBV5-1	TRBJ2-7	ASSLSGGPYEQY
TRBV28	TRBJ2-2	ASRDRIGELF
TRBV4-1	TRBJ2-3	ASTQNSGTPDTQY
TRBV7-2	TRBJ1-6	ASSLGGTANNSPLH
TRBV6-1	TRBJ2-7	ATLPGTGAAYEQY
TRBV7-2	TRBJ2-3	ASSLRTSGVTDTQY
TRBV5-1	TRBJ2-7	ASSSGQFYEQY
TRBV2	TRBJ1-1	ASSGGGVEDTEAF
TRBV6-6	TRBJ1-1	ASSYSRGNTEAF
TRBV6-5	TRBJ2-1	ASTLGGTNNEQF
TRBV9	TRBJ1-2	ASRKGQGDHYGYT
TRBV7-9	TRBJ2-2	ASSLSRTGGASGTGELF
TRBV6-1	TRBJ2-7	ASSPQGAGPYEQY
TRBV2	TRBJ2-5	ASRWTGAQETQY
TRBV4-3	TRBJ2-7	ASSRSHTVRDEQY
TRBV5-1	TRBJ2-7	ASSLVRGGRDEQY
TRBV28	TRBJ2-7	ASSLSATSYEQY
TRBV28	TRBJ2-7	ASSSQGLSSYEQY
TRBV19	TRBJ1-2	ASSRTLQTPDGYT
TRBV5-4	TRBJ2-7	ASSLQDGYEQY
TRBV7-9	TRBJ2-7	ASSLRDKDYEQY
TRBV6-5	TRBJ1-2	ASSPGMEGYT
TRBV7-8	TRBJ1-5	ASSLVGTGGYSNQPQH
TRBV29-1	TRBJ1-1	SVVYTSAGNTEAF
TRBV5-5	TRBJ2-7	ASSPRQGNYEQY
TRBV5-1	TRBJ2-7	ASSSGQGFDEQY
TRBV28	TRBJ1-1	ALGTGARNTEAF
TRBV18	TRBJ2-4	ASSPLAGGENIQY
TRBV18	TRBJ2-1	ASSPPWGEQF
TRBV28	TRBJ1-4	ASSSPGTGREKLF
TRBV10-3	TRBJ1-5	AISESRGGGIEPQH
TRBV5-1	TRBJ2-1	ASSLGSFSSYNEQF
TRBV19	TRBJ1-2	ASSILDSPANYGYT
TRBV30	TRBJ1-6	AWSPRRPGASYNSPLH
TRBV11-2	TRBJ2-7	ASSLGAGTGGYEQY
TRBV6-1	TRBJ1-4	ASKVADYEKLF
TRBV7-9	TRBJ1-4	ASRTVPGRNEKLF
TRBV4-1	TRBJ1-1	ASSQIPRDLNTEAF
TRBV5-1	TRBJ1-1	ASAGRLPTEAF
TRBV7-8	TRBJ1-2	ASSLVDRGRRT
TRBV2	TRBJ1-2	ASRLGPADGYT
TRBV7-9	TRBJ2-7	ASSLGTGPSYEQY
TRBV6-5	TRBJ2-2	ASSYSTGSGELF
TRBV7-9	TRBJ2-7	ASSLQKSSYEQY
TRBV30	TRBJ1-6	AWKRDSPLH
TRBV11-2	TRBJ2-7	ASSLLTSGVYEQY